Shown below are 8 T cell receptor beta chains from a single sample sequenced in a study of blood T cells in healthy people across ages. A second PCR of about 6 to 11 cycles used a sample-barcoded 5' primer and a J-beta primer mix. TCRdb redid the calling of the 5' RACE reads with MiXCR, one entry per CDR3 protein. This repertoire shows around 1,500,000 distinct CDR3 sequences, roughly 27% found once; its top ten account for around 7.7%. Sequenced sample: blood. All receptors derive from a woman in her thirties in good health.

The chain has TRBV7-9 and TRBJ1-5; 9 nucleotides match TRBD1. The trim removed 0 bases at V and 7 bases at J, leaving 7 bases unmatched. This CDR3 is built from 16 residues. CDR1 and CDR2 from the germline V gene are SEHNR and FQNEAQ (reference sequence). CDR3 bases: TGTGCCAGCAGCTTAGCGGACAGGGGCACGGGCCAGCCCCAGCATTTT. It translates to CASSLADRGTGQPQHF. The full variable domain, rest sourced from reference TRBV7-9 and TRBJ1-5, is DTGVSQNPRHKITKRGQNVTFRCDPISEHNRLYWYRQTLGQGPEFLTYFQNEAQLEKSRLLSDRFSAERPKGSFSTLEIQRTEQGDSAMYLCASSLADRGTGQPQHFGDGTRLSIL.

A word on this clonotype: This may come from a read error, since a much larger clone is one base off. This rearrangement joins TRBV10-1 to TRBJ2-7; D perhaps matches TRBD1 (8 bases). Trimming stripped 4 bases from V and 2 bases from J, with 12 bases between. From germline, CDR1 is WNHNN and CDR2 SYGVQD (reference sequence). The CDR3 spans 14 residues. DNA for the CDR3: TGCGCCAGCAGTGGGACAGGGACTACCTACGAGCAGTACTTC. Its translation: CASSGTGTTYEQYF.

CDR3 region: CASSPYPRHVTKNIQYF. Here the CDR3 DNA reads TGTGCCAGCAGTCCTTACCCTCGCCATGTGACCAAAAACATTCAGTACTTC. The chain employs TRBV6-8 and TRBJ2-4; D remains ambiguous. From germline, CDR1 is MNHGY and CDR2 SAAAGT. V lost 5 bases and J 2 bases, leaving 19 bases between the germline ends. The CDR3 covers 17 residues.

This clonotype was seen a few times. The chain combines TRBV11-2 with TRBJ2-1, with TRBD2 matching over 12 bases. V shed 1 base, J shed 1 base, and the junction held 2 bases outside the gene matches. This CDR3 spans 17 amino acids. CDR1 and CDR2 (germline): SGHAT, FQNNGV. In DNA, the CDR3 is TGTGCCAGCAGCTTAGGGACTAGCGGGACTTCCTACAATGAGCAGTTCTTC. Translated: CASSLGTSGTSYNEQFF. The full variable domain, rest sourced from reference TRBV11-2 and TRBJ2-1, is EAGVAQSPRYKIIEKRQSVAFWCNPISGHATLYWYQQILGQGPKLLIQFQNNGVVDDSQLPKDRFSAERLKGVDSTLKIQPAKLEDSAVYLCASSLGTSGTSYNEQFFGPGTRLTVL.

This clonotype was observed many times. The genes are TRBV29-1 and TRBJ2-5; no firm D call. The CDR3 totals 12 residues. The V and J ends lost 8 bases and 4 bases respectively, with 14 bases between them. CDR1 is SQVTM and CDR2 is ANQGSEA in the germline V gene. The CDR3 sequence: CSWLGQVETQYF. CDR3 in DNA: TGCAGCTGGCTGGGCCAGGTAGAGACCCAGTACTTC. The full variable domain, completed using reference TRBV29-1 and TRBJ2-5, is SAVISQKPSRDICQRGTSLTIQCQVDSQVTMMFWYRQQPGQSLTLIATANQGSEATYESGFVIDKFPISRPNLTFSTLTVSNMSPEDSSIYLCSWLGQVETQYFGPGTRLLVL.

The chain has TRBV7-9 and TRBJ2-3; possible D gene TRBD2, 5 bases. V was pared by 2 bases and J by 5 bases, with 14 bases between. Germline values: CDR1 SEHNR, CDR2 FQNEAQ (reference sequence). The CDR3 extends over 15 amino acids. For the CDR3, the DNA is TGTGCCAGCAGCTTAAATACGGCAGAGGGAGATACGCAGTATTTT. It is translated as CASSLNTAEGDTQYF.

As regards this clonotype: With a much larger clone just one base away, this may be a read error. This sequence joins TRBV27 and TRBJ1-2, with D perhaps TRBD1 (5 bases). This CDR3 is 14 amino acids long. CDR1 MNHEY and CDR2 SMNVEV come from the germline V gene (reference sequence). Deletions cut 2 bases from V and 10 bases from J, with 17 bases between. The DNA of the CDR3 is TGTGCCAGCAGTTTAATCGGGACGGGTGAAGTCTACACCTTC. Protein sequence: CASSLIGTGEVYTF.

The CDR3 region has the DNA TGTGCCAGCAGCGTAGGTGCAGGGACGGTAGTGACCCAGTACTTC. Amino acid sequence: CASSVGAGTVVTQYF. This chain links TRBV9 with TRBJ2-5; TRBD1 or TRBD2 may be the D gene (5 bases each). Germline V CDR1 and CDR2: SGDLS, YYNGEE. V shed 0 bases and J shed 7 bases, with 16 bases lying between them. This CDR3 has 15 amino acids.